This T cell receptor (beta chain) stems from a study of neurological immune-mediated disorders. Study-wide findings and caveats: Falling below healthy controls, multiple sclerosis showed the least TCR clonal expansion, while HTLV-1-associated myelopathy showed the most.

Preparation of the unsorted libraries drew on 2 million PBMCs stored at -80 C. With 10-nucleotide random UMIs included, cDNA was synthesized by 5'RACE. A single run covered 15-18 subjects with over 200 million TCR-beta sequences. TCRdb itself ran the 5' RACE reads through MiXCR, one entry per CDR3 protein. The table shows about 57,000 distinct CDR3 sequences, with approximately 11% occurring only once. This clonotype has a count of ten or more. Its antigen remains unknown. CDR3 size: 15 residues. V was pared by 5 bases and J by 7 bases, with 21 bases between. In germline, CDR1 is LGHDT, CDR2 YNNKEL (reference sequence).

Material for sequencing was PBMCs. The rearrangement links TRBV3-1 to TRBJ2-7; possibly TRBD2 for D (7 bases). The sequence was collected from a woman aged 55-75 years with HTLV-1-associated myelopathy (HAM/TSP). The DNA for the CDR3 is TGTGCCAGCAGCATCATAAGGCGGGGGCAGGGGGAGCAGTACTTC. It yields the protein CASSIIRRGQGEQYF.